Sequencing of this TCR beta chain was carried out in a study of cytomegalovirus exposure and HLA in healthy donors. This PCR relied on a set of 60 Vbeta primers and 13 Jbeta primers. Assay: immunoSEQ multiplex PCR; the TCRdb copy retains only in-frame clones and omits some. The data contain a few hundred thousand clones, about 80% of them seen just once; the ten biggest clones take up roughly a tenth. In its sample, this clone was seen once. What it binds is not known. The J segment lost 8 bases and the V segment lost 1 base, leaving 6 bases of the junction unmatched. The V gene's germline CDR1 is SGHTA and CDR2 FQGNSA. The CDR3 is 14 residues long. General study findings and limits: The study labeled more than 150 TCR beta chains cytomegalovirus-associated. A later analysis linked a missense variant in DCLRE1C to the trimming of TCR beta V and J genes. There were reportedly fewer N-insertions in an Asian-associated ancestry cluster than the roughly 610-donor mean, in a later analysis.

The clonotype was recovered from a woman between 50 and 59 years old in good health and CMV-seropositive. The chain has TRBV7-2 and TRBJ1-2, with 8 bases lining up with TRBD1. The material sequenced was PBMCs. CDR3 sequence: CASSLGQGAMGYTF. Written as DNA, the CDR3 is TGTGCCAGCAGCTTAGGGCAGGGGGCGATGGGCTACACCTTC.